One and the same sample provided the 28 T cell receptor beta chains below, sequenced in a study of Ad26.COV2.S vaccination and SARS-CoV-2 variants. Treatment given: roughly 18 received Ad26.COV2.S at low or high dose, single or two shots; about 5 received placebo; per-sample allocation not given. Repertoires come from day 63 after the first vaccine or placebo injection. The table came from immunoSEQ multiplex PCR; TCRdb's copy has only in-frame clones and leaves some out. The repertoire includes fewer than 900,000 clones, 80% to 90% of them detected once, and approximately 1.5% sits in the top ten. This specimen was peripheral blood, taken in a trial of Ad26.COV2.S vaccine versus placebo. These receptors came from a person between 18 and 65 years old who received the Ad26.COV2.S COVID-19 vaccine or a placebo.

The chain carries TRBV24-1 and TRBJ2-1; D is unresolved. Germline V gene lookup returns CDR1 KGHDR and CDR2 SFDVKD. The CDR3 sequence is 12 residues long. V lost 0 bases to trimming and J lost 7 bases, with 3 bases between them. CDR3 loop: CATSDLGNEQFF. CDR3 bases: TGTGCCACCAGTGATTTGGGGAATGAGCAGTTCTTC.

The chain has TRBV5-4 and TRBJ2-3; no reliable D call. Trimming pared 0 bases from V and 4 bases from J, leaving 9 bases between. CDR1 is SGHNT, CDR2 YYREEE, per germline (reference sequence). CDR3 length equals 14 residues. The CDR3 nucleotides are TGTGCCAGCAGCTTGGGGCTTCCGCCAGATACGCAGTATTTT. Encoded protein: CASSLGLPPDTQYF.

This clone came up a few times. V is TRBV7-2 and J is TRBJ2-7; D assignment may be TRBD1 or TRBD2 (5 bases each). The CDR3 sequence is 15 residues long. The germline V and J ends were trimmed by 0 bases and 1 base, with 10 bases remaining between them. Germline lookup yields CDR1 SGHTA and CDR2 FQGNSA. The CDR3 is CASSLAGTYSYEQYF. CDR3 coding DNA: TGTGCCAGCAGCTTAGCGGGGACCTATTCCTACGAGCAGTACTTC.

In nucleotides, the CDR3 is TGTGCCTGGAGTTCCGGACAGGGGAGGCAAGAGACCCAGTACTTC. Its protein product is CAWSSGQGRQETQYF. The chain is built from TRBV30 and TRBJ2-5; 9 bases match TRBD1. This CDR3 comprises 15 residues. Germline loops: CDR1 GTSNPN, CDR2 SVGIG (reference sequence). The V gene end was trimmed by 2 bases and the J gene end by 2 bases; junction bases not matched to a gene: 6.

This clone showed up just once. V is TRBV11-2 and J is TRBJ2-1; D is perhaps TRBD1 or TRBD2 (6 bases each). Per germline, CDR1 SGHAT and CDR2 FQNNGV. The germline V and J ends were trimmed by 8 bases and 5 bases, with 16 bases remaining between them. The CDR3 spans 14 residues. In DNA form, the CDR3 reads TGTGCCAGCCGTTGGGGGGCTATTCACAATGAGCAGTTCTTC. It translates to CASRWGAIHNEQFF.

Details on this clone: This same CDR3 is encoded by further DNA sequences in the sample. The chain employs TRBV6-5 and TRBJ1-1; TRBD1 might be the D (6 bases). Germline V gives CDR1 MNHEY, CDR2 SVGAGI. The CDR3 contains 15 residues. Deletions cut 0 bases from V and 1 base from J, with 9 bases between. CDR3 sequence (DNA): TGTGCCAGCAGTTACTCCGGACAGCCGAACACTGAAGCTTTCTTT. Protein product: CASSYSGQPNTEAFF.

This chain uses TRBV5-6 with TRBJ2-1, with 9 bases fitting TRBD2. The CDR3 is 15 amino acids. CDR1 SGHDT and CDR2 YYEEEE come from the germline V gene. V trimming: 0 bases; J trimming: 5 bases; junction bases outside the gene matches: 3. The chain's CDR3 is CASSLELAGNNEQFF. CDR3 coding DNA: TGTGCCAGCAGCTTGGAGCTAGCGGGGAACAATGAGCAGTTCTTC.

The genes are TRBV27 and TRBJ2-3; D remains unclear. Germline lookup yields CDR1 MNHEY and CDR2 SMNVEV (reference sequence). This CDR3 region has 12 residues. V lost 6 bases to trimming and J lost 5 bases, with 9 bases between them. The CDR3 DNA sequence: TGTGCCAGCAGCCAGACGGTAGATACGCAGTATTTT. Translated, it gives CASSQTVDTQYF.

V is TRBV5-6 and J is TRBJ1-5; a possible D gene is TRBD1 (5 bases). The germline V gene has CDR1 SGHDT and CDR2 YYEEEE. The V end lost 1 base, the J end lost 5 bases, and 13 bases lay between the germline ends. This CDR3 has 15 amino acids. The DNA of the CDR3 is TGTGCCAGCAGCTTGAAGGGACGCCCCGATCAGCCCCAGCATTTT. Translation: CASSLKGRPDQPQHF.

The gene calls are TRBV25-1 and TRBJ2-7, with 10 bases lining up with TRBD1. In germline, CDR1 is MGHDK, CDR2 SYGVNS. With 6 bases clipped from V and 2 bases from J, the junction kept 1 base outside the gene matches. The CDR3 has 13 amino acids. The CDR3 spells CASRGTGAYEQYF. In DNA, the CDR3 is TGTGCCAGCAGGGGGACAGGGGCCTACGAGCAGTACTTC.

This chain joins TRBV3-1 (or the pseudogene TRBV3-2) and TRBJ2-1, with D possibly being TRBD1 (6 bases). V dropped 6 bases and J dropped 0 bases, with 12 bases sitting between them. Germline CDR1 reads LGHDT; CDR2 reads YNNKEL (reference sequence). The CDR3 extends over 15 amino acids. This CDR3 is CASSPDRNSYNEQFF. The CDR3 nucleotides are TGTGCCAGCAGTCCAGACAGGAACTCCTACAATGAGCAGTTCTTC.

V usage is TRBV12-3 or TRBV12-4 and J usage is TRBJ1-2; D perhaps matches TRBD1 (5 bases). The ends were cut back, 7 bases at V and 6 bases at J, with 12 bases in the middle. This CDR3 is 12 amino acids long. The CDR3 loop is CASTSRGNGYTF. For the CDR3, the DNA is TGTGCCAGCACATCCCGGGGCAATGGCTACACCTTC.

The V and J genes are TRBV11-2 and TRBJ2-5; D ambiguous. Germline V CDR1 and CDR2: SGHAT, FQNNGV. The CDR3 contains 15 residues. Trimming took off 0 bases at V and 2 bases at J, with 10 bases between the two ends. The CDR3 loop is CASSLDGMGQETQYF. DNA for the CDR3: TGTGCCAGCAGCTTAGATGGGATGGGGCAAGAGACCCAGTACTTC.

The chain is built from TRBV14 and TRBJ1-3; D not resolved. The ends were cut back, 1 base at V and 0 bases at J, with 1 base in the middle. The CDR3 spans 13 residues. Germline lookup yields CDR1 SGHDN and CDR2 FVKESK. The chain's CDR3 is CASSQASGNTIYF. CDR3 nucleotides: TGTGCCAGCAGCCAAGCCTCTGGAAACACCATATATTTT.

The chain combines TRBV3-1 (or the pseudogene TRBV3-2) with TRBJ2-7; D is possibly TRBD1 (6 bases). The germline gives CDR1 LGHDT, CDR2 YNNKEL (reference sequence). The V gene lost 4 bases and the J gene lost 2 bases, with 9 bases spanning the gap. This CDR3 contains 13 residues. The CDR3 is CASSPRGPYEQYF. In DNA form, the CDR3 reads TGTGCCAGCAGCCCCAGGGGACCCTACGAGCAGTACTTC.

The rearrangement uses TRBV6-5 and TRBJ2-3; D is unclear. Trimming took 2 bases from V and 2 from J, leaving 8 bases between them. Germline CDR1 reads MNHEY; CDR2 reads SVGAGI. The CDR3 runs 14 residues. DNA for the CDR3: TGTGCCAGCAGTTACCAACTTTACACAGATACGCAGTATTTT. Protein product: CASSYQLYTDTQYF.

The chain joins TRBV5-1 to TRBJ1-6; D call uncertain. The CDR3 extends over 16 amino acids. CDR1 is SGHRS, CDR2 YFSETQ, per germline. The V end lost 0 bases, the J end lost 0 bases, and 7 bases lay between the germline ends. The CDR3 reads CASSLEVLSYNSPLHF. The CDR3 DNA reads as TGCGCCAGCAGCTTGGAGGTCCTCTCCTATAATTCACCCCTCCACTTT.

Only one count was recorded for this clone. At one boundary the junction diverges from the germline segment, which might be a read error. This chain uses TRBV13 with TRBJ1-3, with a weak D call TRBD1 (5 bases). The CDR3 extends over 17 amino acids. The germline CDR1 and CDR2 sequences are PRHDT and FYEKMQ (reference sequence). CDR3 nucleotide sequence: TGTGCCAGCAGCCTAGGGCCAGGGATAATCTCTGGAAACACCATATATTTT. It is translated as CASSLGPGIISGNTIYF.

J is TRBJ2-2 and V is TRBV10-3; 7 bases line up with TRBD1. Germline CDR1 and CDR2: ENHRY and SYGVKD. The CDR3 loop spans 14 amino acids. The ends lost 9 bases at V and 5 bases at J; junction bases unmatched: 9. The CDR3 nucleotides read TGTGCCATAAGATGGGACAGCCAAACCGGGGAGCTGTTTTTT. Protein product: CAIRWDSQTGELFF.

The chain links TRBV10-1 to TRBJ1-1, with a tentative D call TRBD1 (5 bases). This CDR3 is 14 amino acids long. The V end was cut by 4 bases, the J end by 1 base, with 10 bases between. Germline CDR1 and CDR2: WNHNN and SYGVQD (reference sequence). The CDR3 sequence: CASSANTGNTEAFF. CDR3 DNA sequence: TGCGCCAGCAGTGCCAACACAGGGAACACTGAAGCTTTCTTT.

The V and J genes are TRBV7-8 and TRBJ1-5, with D possibly matching TRBD1 (5 bases). This CDR3 spans 15 amino acids. Looked up from germline, CDR1 is SGHVS and CDR2 is FQNEAQ. Trimming took off 6 bases at V and 3 bases at J, with 15 bases between the two ends. CDR3 bases: TGTGCCAGCAGTCCCAGTGGGACGTACAATCAGCCCCAGCATTTT. Its translation: CASSPSGTYNQPQHF.

The chain combines TRBV27 with TRBJ1-1; D is uncertain. Trimming pared 8 bases from V and 0 bases from J, leaving 7 bases between. CDR1 is MNHEY and CDR2 is SMNVEV in the germline V gene (reference sequence). The CDR3 length is 12 residues. The CDR3 bases are TGTGCCAGCGGTCGGGTGAACACTGAAGCTTTCTTT. Translating it yields CASGRVNTEAFF.

The DNA of the CDR3 is TGTGCCAGCAGCTTCGACAGGACGGGGTATGGCTACACCTTC. It translates to CASSFDRTGYGYTF. This chain uses TRBV7-2 with TRBJ1-2, with TRBD1 as a possible D gene (6 bases). Germline V gives CDR1 SGHTA, CDR2 FQGNSA. CDR3 length: 14 residues. Trimming pared 3 bases from V and 5 bases from J, leaving 13 bases between. Looking up the rest from reference TRBV7-2 and TRBJ1-2 gives the full variable domain: GAGVSQSPSNKVTEKGKDVELRCDPISGHTALYWYRQSLGQGLEFLIYFQGNSAPDKSGLPSDRFSAERTGGSVSTLTIQRTQQEDSAVYLCASSFDRTGYGYTFGSGTRLTVV.

V usage is TRBV3-1 (or the pseudogene TRBV3-2) and J usage is TRBJ1-1; D is uncertain. The CDR3 has 15 residues. V lost 1 base, J lost 1 base, and 10 bases lay in between. In germline, CDR1 is LGHDT, CDR2 YNNKEL (reference sequence). The CDR3 loop is CASSQVQSGNTEAFF. DNA of the CDR3: TGTGCCAGCAGCCAAGTTCAGTCAGGGAACACTGAAGCTTTCTTT.

The chain employs TRBV21-1 and TRBJ1-5; TRBD1 was called by the table and not checked on the DNA. TRBV21-1 has pseudogene status. This CDR3 region has 14 residues. CDR3 bases: TGTGCCAGCAGCAAAGGAATGGCCAATCAGCCCCAGCATTTT. This encodes CASSKGMANQPQHF.

The chain combines TRBV3-1 (or the pseudogene TRBV3-2) with TRBJ1-4, with 10 bases identical to TRBD1. This CDR3 spans 17 amino acids. Germline trimming cut 4 bases from V and 6 bases from J; bases unmatched to any gene: 11. Germline V gives CDR1 LGHDT, CDR2 YNNKEL (reference sequence). In DNA form, the CDR3 reads TGTGCCAGCAGCCCCCGGGACAGGGGAGGGATATATGAAAAACTGTTTTTT. Protein sequence: CASSPRDRGGIYEKLFF.

In nucleotides, the CDR3 is TGTGCCAGCAGCTTAGGGACCTCAGCTACCACTGAAGCTTTCTTT. Amino acid sequence: CASSLGTSATTEAFF. This sequence joins TRBV11-2 and TRBJ1-1, with D uncertain. Per the germline V gene, CDR1 is SGHAT and CDR2 is FQNNGV. Trimming stripped 1 base from V and 4 bases from J, with 13 bases between. The CDR3 is 15 residues long.

The chain is built from TRBV6-5 and TRBJ1-2; 7 positions match TRBD1. Germline CDR1 and CDR2: MNHEY and SVGAGI. CDR3 size: 15 residues. V was clipped by 0 bases and J by 4 bases; unmatched bases: 5. This CDR3 reads CASSYSTQGGYGYTF. The DNA for the CDR3 is TGTGCCAGCAGTTACTCGACCCAGGGGGGCTATGGCTACACCTTC.